The T cell receptor beta chain under discussion was sequenced for a study of blood T cell repertoires in COVID-19. The germline V gene encodes CDR1 SGHKS and CDR2 YYEKEE (reference sequence). Trimming cost V 4 bases and J 2 bases, with 8 bases left between them. CDR3 length equals 13 residues. Measured with immunoSEQ multiplex PCR; TCRdb has only the in-frame clones, and not every one. This sample carries some 64,000 clones, more than 75% of them seen once, and the ten largest clones take 12% to 15%. The genes are TRBV5-5 and TRBJ2-3; D ambiguous. Sequences were obtained from peripheral blood. The origin of this receptor is a man between 60 and 75 years old with COVID-19, enrolled during active disease. The CDR3 bases are TGTGCCAGCAGCCCCTTCCCCACAGATACGCAGTATTTT. It specifies CASSPFPTDTQYF.